This TCR beta chain was sequenced during a study of T cells after yellow fever vaccination. Study results and limitations: A small proportion of clonotypes was detected in both the CD4 and CD8 compartments.

This CDR3 spans 14 amino acids. Trimming took off 6 bases at V and 7 bases at J, with 16 bases between the two ends. TCRdb recomputed calls from the 5' RACE reads with MiXCR, one row per CDR3 protein. The sample consists of 40,000 to 50,000 distinct CDR3 sequences, just under 6.5% of them appearing once. The table lists this clonotype with a few counts. The gene calls are TRBV12-3 or TRBV12-4 and TRBJ2-4, with a tentative D call TRBD1 (5 bases). Sequenced here: PBMCs, either bulk or a sorted T-cell subset (CD4+, CD8+, memory, or dextramer-sorted; not recorded which), sampled 45 days after the yellow fever booster vaccination. This TCR derives from a man aged 25 to 45 who received the YFV17D yellow fever vaccine. This CDR3 is CASSQSGRDNIQYF. In DNA, the CDR3 is TGTGCCAGCAGCCAGTCGGGCAGGGATAACATTCAGTACTTC.